The entry below describes one T cell receptor (beta chain). This sample stems from a study of control samples from healthy donors and cancer patients. This table comes from immunoSEQ multiplex PCR, and its TCRdb copy is limited to in-frame clones, with some not included. The sample includes about 100,000 clones, more than 85% of them seen just once. CDR3 size: 13 residues. V lost 9 bases, J lost 2 bases, and 14 bases lay in between. The germline V gene has CDR1 MNHEY and CDR2 SVGAGI. V gene TRBV6-5 combines with J gene TRBJ2-7; no definite D call. This sequence originates from a woman in her 50s in good health. Sequenced material: blood. CDR3 amino acids: CASRISATYEQYF. The CDR3 nucleotides read TGTGCCAGTCGGATATCAGCTACCTACGAGCAGTACTTC.